The sequence of this TCR beta chain was determined in a study of blood T cell repertoires in COVID-19. Study in general: Spain, Italy and the United States supplied samples that represented acute and convalescent COVID-19. Nucleic acid was either cDNA or gDNA, and it came from T cells, B-cell-depleted T cells, or PBMCs.

Original processing methods: It was from reference gene primer amplification that nucleated cell counts were estimated. TCRdb keeps only in-frame clones here, not all; method: immunoSEQ multiplex PCR. From that table come the V and J calls and clone size; the DNA was used to work out D and trimming. Here the sample spans around 91,000 clones, 85% being singletons. With 0 bases removed from V and 2 bases from J, the gap between germline ends came to 8 bases. The V gene's germline CDR1 is GTSNPN and CDR2 SVGIG (reference sequence). This CDR3 is built from 14 residues. The sequencing input was peripheral blood. V usage is TRBV30 and J usage is TRBJ1-5; D is possibly TRBD1 (5 bases). This clonotype was sampled from a man older than 75 with acute or convalescent COVID-19. CDR3 residues: CAWSVIGGNQPQHF. Written as DNA, the CDR3 is TGTGCCTGGAGTGTCATAGGGGGCAATCAGCCCCAGCATTTT.